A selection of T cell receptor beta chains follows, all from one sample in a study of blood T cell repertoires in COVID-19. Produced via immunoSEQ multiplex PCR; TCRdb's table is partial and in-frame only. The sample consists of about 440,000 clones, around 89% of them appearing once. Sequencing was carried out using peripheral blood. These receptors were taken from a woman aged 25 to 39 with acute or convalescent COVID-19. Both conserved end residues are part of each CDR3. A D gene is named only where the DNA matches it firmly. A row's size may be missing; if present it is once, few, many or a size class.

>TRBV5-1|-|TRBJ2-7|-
CASSLLGTAGEQYF
TGCGCCAGCAGCTTGCTCGGGACAGCGGGCGAGCAGTACTTC
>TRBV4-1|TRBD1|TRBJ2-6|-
CASSQGRQGRFGANVLTF
TGCGCCAGCAGCCAAGGCAGACAGGGGCGCTTTGGGGCCAACGTCCTGACTTTC
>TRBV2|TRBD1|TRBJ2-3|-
CATKAGQGTDTQYF
TGTGCCACCAAAGCGGGACAGGGTACAGATACGCAGTATTTT
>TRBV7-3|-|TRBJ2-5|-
CASSSIILALRRGPETQYF
TGTGCCAGCAGCTCAATCATCCTAGCGTTACGGAGGGGCCCAGAGACCCAGTACTTC
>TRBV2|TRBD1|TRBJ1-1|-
CASARQGGNTEAFF
TGTGCCAGCGCGAGACAGGGGGGGAACACTGAAGCTTTCTTT
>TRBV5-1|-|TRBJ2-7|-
CASSSSREQYF
TGCGCCAGCAGCTCCTCTCGCGAGCAGTACTTC
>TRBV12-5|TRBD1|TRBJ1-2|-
CASGPSRDREFNYGYTF
TGTGCTAGTGGCCCCAGTAGGGACAGGGAGTTTAACTATGGCTACACCTTC
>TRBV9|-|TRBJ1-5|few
CASSVGGFGDQPQHF
TGTGCCAGCAGCGTAGGAGGGTTTGGGGATCAGCCCCAGCATTTT
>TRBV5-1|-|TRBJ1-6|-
CASSLAGQYNSPLHF
TGCGCCAGCAGCTTGGCCGGACAGTATAATTCACCCCTCCACTTT
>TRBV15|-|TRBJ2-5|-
CATSRDLGTQGGEETQYF
TGTGCCACCAGCAGAGACCTTGGTACACAGGGAGGGGAAGAGACCCAGTACTTC
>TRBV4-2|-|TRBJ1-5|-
CASSQDRGRYSNQPQHF
TGTGCCAGCAGCCAAGACAGGGGTCGGTATAGCAATCAGCCCCAGCATTTT
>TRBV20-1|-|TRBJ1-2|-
CSATGGYGYTF
TGCAGTGCTACCGGGGGTTATGGCTACACCTTC
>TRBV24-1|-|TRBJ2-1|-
CATSGAGHGGYNEQFF
TGTGCCACCTCAGGGGCCGGACATGGTGGATACAATGAGCAGTTCTTC
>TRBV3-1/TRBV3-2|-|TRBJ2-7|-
CASSHGGASYEQYF
TGTGCCAGCAGCCACGGCGGGGCATCCTACGAGCAGTACTTC
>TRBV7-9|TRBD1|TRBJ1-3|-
CASSSLAVDRGPNTIYF
TGTGCCAGCAGCTCTCTCGCGGTTGACAGGGGGCCGAACACCATATATTTT
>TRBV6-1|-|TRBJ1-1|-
CASSEDGRNTEAFF
TGTGCCAGCAGTGAAGATGGCAGGAACACTGAAGCTTTCTTT
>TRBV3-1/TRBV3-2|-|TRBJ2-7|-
CASSPGSLEQYF
TGTGCCAGCAGCCCAGGTTCCCTGGAGCAGTACTTC
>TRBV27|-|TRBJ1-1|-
CASSPHRAASLNTEAFF
TGTGCCAGCAGTCCCCACAGGGCGGCGTCCCTGAACACTGAAGCTTTCTTT
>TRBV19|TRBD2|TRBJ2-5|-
CASSISLAGPQETQYF
TGTGCCAGTAGTATATCGCTAGCGGGGCCACAAGAGACCCAGTACTTC
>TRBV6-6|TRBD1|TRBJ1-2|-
CASSHQQGARGDYGYTF
TGTGCCAGCAGTCACCAACAGGGGGCAAGGGGGGACTATGGCTACACCTTC
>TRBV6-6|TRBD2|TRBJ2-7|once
CASSLTSGEIYEQYF
TGTGCCAGCAGCCTAACTAGCGGGGAGATCTACGAGCAGTACTTC
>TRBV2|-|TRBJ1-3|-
CASSATEGNTIYF
TGTGCCAGCTCAGCGACGGAAGGAAACACCATATATTTT
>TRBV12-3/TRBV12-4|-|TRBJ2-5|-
CASSLRQRETQYF
TGTGCCAGCAGTTTGCGACAGCGCGAGACCCAGTACTTC
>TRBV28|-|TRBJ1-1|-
CASSLAGKLNTEAFF
TGTGCCAGCAGTTTGGCAGGGAAACTTAACACTGAAGCTTTCTTT
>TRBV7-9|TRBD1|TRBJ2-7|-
CASSSRDSLYYEQYF
TGTGCCAGCAGTTCCCGGGACAGCCTTTACTACGAGCAGTACTTC
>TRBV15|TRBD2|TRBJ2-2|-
CATLYFRGANTGELFF
TGTGCCACTCTCTACTTCCGGGGGGCGAACACCGGGGAGCTGTTTTTT
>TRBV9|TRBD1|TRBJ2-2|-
CASSGQGGTTGELFF
TGTGCCAGCAGCGGACAGGGGGGCACTACCGGGGAGCTGTTTTTT
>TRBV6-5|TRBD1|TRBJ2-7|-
CASSRTGGIYEQYF
TGTGCCAGCAGTCGCACAGGGGGCATCTACGAGCAGTACTTC
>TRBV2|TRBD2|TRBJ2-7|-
CASRTSGVYEQYF
TGTGCCAGCAGGACTAGCGGGGTCTACGAGCAGTACTTC
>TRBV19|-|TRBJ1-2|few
CASSMSASGGYGYTF
TGTGCCAGTAGTATGTCAGCTTCGGGGGGCTATGGCTACACCTTC
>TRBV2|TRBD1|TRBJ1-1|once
CASCTTGFTEAFF
TGTGCCAGCTGCACGACAGGGTTCACTGAAGCTTTCTTT
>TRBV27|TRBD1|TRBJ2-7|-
CARNRDRDEQYF
TGTGCCAGAAACCGGGACAGGGACGAGCAGTACTTC
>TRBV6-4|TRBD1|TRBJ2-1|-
CASSAGQGLSDEQFF
TGTGCCAGCAGCGCGGGACAGGGACTCTCGGATGAGCAGTTCTTC
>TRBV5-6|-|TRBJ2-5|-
CASSWEGGEETQYF
TGTGCCAGCAGCTGGGAGGGGGGGGAAGAGACCCAGTACTTC
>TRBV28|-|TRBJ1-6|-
CASRGQLNSPLHF
TGTGCCAGCAGAGGACAGCTTAATTCACCCCTCCACTTT
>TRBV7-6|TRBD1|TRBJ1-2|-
CASSLGEEDRVVLVYGYTF
TGTGCCAGCAGCTTAGGGGAGGAGGACAGGGTAGTCCTCGTGTATGGCTACACCTTC
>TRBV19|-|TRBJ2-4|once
CASRNGGAVAKNIQYF
TGTGCCAGTAGAAATGGGGGGGCAGTAGCCAAAAACATTCAGTACTTC
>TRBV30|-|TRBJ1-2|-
CAWSLRVVYGYTF
TGTGCCTGGAGTCTCAGGGTCGTCTATGGCTACACCTTC
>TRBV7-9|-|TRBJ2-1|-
CASSGAYDEQFF
TGTGCCAGCAGCGGAGCGTACGATGAGCAGTTCTTC
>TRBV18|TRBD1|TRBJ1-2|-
CASSPGTGANYGYTF
TGTGCCAGCTCACCTGGTACAGGGGCAAACTATGGCTACACCTTC
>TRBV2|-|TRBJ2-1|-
CASMYQGSYNEQFF
TGTGCCAGCATGTATCAGGGCTCCTACAATGAGCAGTTCTTC
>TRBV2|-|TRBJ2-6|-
CASSPYSNSGANVLTF
TGTGCCAGCAGCCCTTACAGTAACTCTGGGGCCAACGTCCTGACTTTC